These 32 T cell receptor beta chains were sequenced from one sample in a study of cytomegalovirus exposure and HLA in healthy donors. It was with 60 Vbeta and 13 Jbeta primers that the PCR ran. Assay: immunoSEQ multiplex PCR; the TCRdb copy retains only in-frame clones and omits some. In the table there are about 160,000 clones, approximately 81% of which are singletons. Material: PBMCs. The receptors stem from a boy aged 2 to 9 in good health and CMV-seronegative.

The genes are TRBV7-8 and TRBJ1-1; 8 bases match TRBD1. Germline lookup yields CDR1 SGHVS and CDR2 FQNEAQ. The CDR3 contains 18 residues. Germline trimming cut 5 bases from V and 4 bases from J; bases unmatched to any gene: 18. CDR3 nucleotides: TGTGCCAGCAGCCCCCTGGGGTACAGGGGGGGTAAGGTCACTGAAGCTTTCTTT. Amino acid sequence: CASSPLGYRGGKVTEAFF.

The J gene is TRBJ2-1, the V gene TRBV27; the match to TRBD1 covers 7 bases. Germline V gene data show CDR1 as MNHEY and CDR2 as SMNVEV (reference sequence). The CDR3 spans 15 residues. The junction had 8 bases not matched to a gene; V was cut back by 6 bases and J by 3 bases. The CDR3 DNA reads TGTGCCAGCAGCTCGGGACAGCTGAACTACAATGAGCAGTTCTTC. Protein sequence: CASSSGQLNYNEQFF.

The V gene is TRBV7-7, the J gene TRBJ2-2; unclear D gene. The germline CDR1 and CDR2 sequences are SSHAT and FNYEAQ (reference sequence). V lost 5 bases, J lost 2 bases, and 12 bases lay in between. The CDR3 covers 15 residues. The CDR3: CASSPNAGNTGELFF. The CDR3 nucleotides are TGTGCCAGCAGCCCGAACGCAGGCAACACCGGGGAGCTGTTTTTT.

This clone appeared a single time. The chain couples TRBV6-1 to TRBJ1-2; 8 positions agree with TRBD1. Germline V gene lookup returns CDR1 MNHNS and CDR2 SASEGT. The junction had 5 bases not matched to a gene; V was cut back by 1 base and J by 4 bases. The CDR3 loop spans 15 amino acids. This chain's CDR3 is CASSEGHRGGYGYTF. The CDR3, as DNA: TGTGCCAGCAGTGAAGGCCACAGGGGGGGCTATGGCTACACCTTC.

This clone was counted a single time. This chain uses TRBV10-2 with TRBJ2-3; 7 bases are a match to TRBD2. J was trimmed by 4 bases and V by 6 bases; bases with no gene match: 7. Germline CDR1 is WSHSY and CDR2 is SAAADI. The CDR3 sequence is 14 residues long. The CDR3 loop reads CASREGLDPDTQYF. In DNA form, the CDR3 reads TGCGCCAGCAGGGAAGGACTAGACCCAGATACGCAGTATTTT.

In its sample, this clone was seen a few times. This chain links TRBV11-2 with TRBJ1-2; D is unclear. Germline V gene lookup returns CDR1 SGHAT and CDR2 FQNNGV. CDR3 size: 14 residues. The V end was cut by 0 bases, the J end by 3 bases, with 8 bases between. This CDR3 is CASSLDGRDYGYTF. As DNA, the CDR3 is TGTGCCAGCAGCTTAGATGGGCGGGACTATGGCTACACCTTC.

The V call is TRBV18, the J call TRBJ1-1; 9 bases fit TRBD1. J lost 1 base, V lost 8 bases, and 2 bases had no gene match. The CDR3 runs to 13 residues. Germline lookup yields CDR1 KGHSH and CDR2 LQKENI. CDR3: CASRGQGNTEAFF. The DNA of the CDR3 is TGTGCCAGCCGGGGACAGGGGAACACTGAAGCTTTCTTT.

This sequence joins TRBV28 and TRBJ2-7; TRBD1 aligns across 7 bases. This CDR3 contains 13 residues. The J segment lost 5 bases and the V segment lost 6 bases, leaving 7 bases of the junction unmatched. The germline V gene encodes CDR1 MDHEN and CDR2 SYDVKM. The DNA for the CDR3 is TGTGCCAGCAGCGAGGGACAGATCCACGAGCAGTACGTC. Translated, it gives CASSEGQIHEQYV.

The chain is built from TRBV30 and TRBJ2-1; 11 bases fit TRBD2. The CDR3 consists of 13 residues. Germline CDR1 and CDR2: GTSNPN and SVGIG (reference sequence). The ends lost 1 base at V and 14 bases at J; junction bases unmatched: 7. Written as DNA, the CDR3 is TGTGCCTGGAGTGAGACTAGCGGGACCCAGAAGTTCTTC. Translated: CAWSETSGTQKFF. Filled out from reference TRBV30 and TRBJ2-1, the complete variable domain reads SQTIHQWPATLVQPVGSPLSLECTVEGTSNPNLYWYRQAAGRGLQLLFYSVGIGQISSEVPQNLSASRPQDRQFILSSKKLLLSDSGFYLCAWSETSGTQKFFGPGTRLTVL.

V and J are TRBV9 and TRBJ1-3, with D possibly TRBD1 on 5 matching bases. In germline, CDR1 is SGDLS, CDR2 YYNGEE. The CDR3 has 16 residues. V was clipped by 3 bases and J by 0 bases, with 13 bases between them. CDR3 loop: CASSDGDWHSGNTIYF. DNA for the CDR3: TGTGCCAGCAGCGATGGGGACTGGCACTCTGGAAACACCATATATTTT.

The J gene is TRBJ1-1, the V gene TRBV5-1; no clear D. The CDR3 totals 14 residues. Trimming took 0 bases from V and 2 from J, leaving 8 bases between them. In germline, CDR1 is SGHRS, CDR2 YFSETQ. The DNA for the CDR3 is TGCGCCAGCAGCTTGGAGCCCACTAACACTGAAGCTTTCTTT. Amino acids: CASSLEPTNTEAFF.

A single count supports this clone. The gene calls are TRBV6-1 and TRBJ1-5, with 12 nucleotides matching TRBD1. V trimming: 6 bases; J trimming: 6 bases; junction bases outside the gene matches: 6. The CDR3 length is 15 residues. Germline V gene data show CDR1 as MNHNS and CDR2 as SASEGT. CDR3 sequence: CASSGDRGRGQPQHF. The CDR3 nucleotides are TGTGCCAGCAGCGGGGACAGGGGGCGCGGTCAGCCCCAGCATTTT.

The V call is TRBV7-3, the J call TRBJ1-2, with 9 bases identical to TRBD1. Germline loops: CDR1 SGHTA, CDR2 FQGTGA. The CDR3 length is 13 residues. V lost 6 bases and J lost 6; bases outside the gene matches: 5. The CDR3 region is CASSHYRGHGYTF. In DNA, the CDR3 is TGTGCCAGCAGTCACTACAGGGGGCATGGCTACACCTTC.

This chain links TRBV19 with TRBJ1-5, with D possibly being TRBD1 (6 bases). Germline V gene data show CDR1 as LNHDA and CDR2 as SQIVND (reference sequence). The V and J ends lost 3 bases and 0 bases respectively, with 12 bases between them. CDR3 length equals 16 residues. For the CDR3, the DNA is TGTGCCAGTAGTATGGACAGTTTTCATAGCAATCAGCCCCAGCATTTT. Translated, it gives CASSMDSFHSNQPQHF.

This clone came up once. Compared with germline, one end of the junction differs, possibly owing to a read error. The rearrangement joins TRBV7-9 to TRBJ1-4; 11 bases are shared with TRBD1. The CDR3 is 14 residues long. CDR1 and CDR2 from the germline V gene are SEHNR and FQNEAQ (reference sequence). DNA of the CDR3: TGTTCCAGCAGCTCGGGACAGGGGGGTGAAAAACTGTTTTTT. Its protein is CSSSSGQGGEKLFF.

CDR3 protein: CSVGSGGTGELFF. The DNA of the CDR3 is TGCAGCGTTGGTTCCGGAGGAACCGGGGAGCTGTTTTTT. The gene calls are TRBV29-1 and TRBJ2-2; D might be TRBD2 (5 bases). The germline CDR1 and CDR2 sequences are SQVTM and ANQGSEA. Trimming pared 4 bases from V and 5 bases from J, leaving 11 bases between. This CDR3 is built from 13 residues.

The chain has TRBV5-1 and TRBJ1-4; D may be TRBD1 (6 bases). V was clipped by 7 bases and J by 4 bases, with 14 bases between them. Germline V gene sequence: CDR1 SGHRS, CDR2 YFSETQ. The CDR3 is 14 residues long. CDR3 in DNA: TGCGCCAGCGCCGGGGGGCCGATTAATGAAAAACTGTTTTTT. This gives the protein CASAGGPINEKLFF.

This clone was seen once. The chain combines TRBV15 with TRBJ2-3; 9 bases line up with TRBD2. Germline loops: CDR1 LNHNV, CDR2 YYDKDF (reference sequence). The V gene end was trimmed by 1 base and the J gene end by 3 bases; junction bases not matched to a gene: 8. The CDR3 extends over 17 amino acids. DNA of the CDR3: TGTGCCACCAGCAGAGGGGGGGGCGGGGGGGCTACAGATACGCAGTATTTT. Translating it yields CATSRGGGGGATDTQYF.

The V call is TRBV28, the J call TRBJ2-5, with D perhaps matching TRBD1 (7 bases). V was pared by 7 bases and J by 4 bases, with 13 bases between. Germline V gene lookup returns CDR1 MDHEN and CDR2 SYDVKM. This CDR3 region has 13 residues. Here the CDR3 reads CASTPQGGETQYF. CDR3 bases: TGTGCCAGCACCCCCCAGGGGGGAGAGACCCAGTACTTC.

The chain has TRBV13 and TRBJ2-3, with 11 nucleotides matching TRBD2. Losses at the gene ends were 4 bases for V and 4 bases for J; bases not matched to a gene: 4. Germline values: CDR1 PRHDT, CDR2 FYEKMQ (reference sequence). The CDR3 consists of 15 residues. This chain's CDR3 is CASSSPGLAADTQYF. CDR3 sequence (DNA): TGTGCCAGCAGCTCCCCGGGACTAGCGGCAGATACGCAGTATTTT.

The CDR3 DNA is TGTGCCAGCCGGGTAGACGGGAGCAGGTACGAGCAGTACTTC. This sequence encodes CASRVDGSRYEQYF. This chain uses TRBV6-5 with TRBJ2-7; the D gene is possibly TRBD2 (6 bases). The germline V and J ends were trimmed by 8 bases and 4 bases, with 18 bases remaining between them. The CDR3 consists of 14 residues. Looked up from germline, CDR1 is MNHEY and CDR2 is SVGAGI.

The chain employs TRBV27 and TRBJ2-6, with 7 bases aligning to TRBD1. Looked up from germline, CDR1 is MNHEY and CDR2 is SMNVEV (reference sequence). V dropped 2 bases and J dropped 2; count of bases not matched to a gene: 12. CDR3 length equals 19 residues. CDR3 in DNA: TGTGCCAGCAGTTTAGTAGTAAAGGGGGCAACCCCTGGGGCCAACGTCCTGACTTTC. Its protein is CASSLVVKGATPGANVLTF.

J is TRBJ1-1 and V is TRBV19; D may be TRBD1 (6 bases). V was trimmed by 7 bases and J by 3 bases, leaving 21 bases between them. This CDR3 spans 16 amino acids. Germline V gene lookup returns CDR1 LNHDA and CDR2 SQIVND (reference sequence). The CDR3 bases are TGTGCCAGTACCTTAACAGGGTTTACCCTTCACACTGAAGCTTTCTTT. The encoded protein is CASTLTGFTLHTEAFF.

V gene TRBV18 combines with J gene TRBJ2-1, with TRBD2 identical over 10 bases. The CDR3 totals 15 residues. Germline values: CDR1 KGHSH, CDR2 LQKENI. Trimming removed 6 bases from V and 4 bases from J; junction bases left unmatched: 6. CDR3 bases: TGTGCCAGCTCCGATGGACTAGCGGCGTACAATGAGCAGTTCTTC. It yields the protein CASSDGLAAYNEQFF.

This chain connects TRBV4-1 to TRBJ1-2; 7 bases map to TRBD1. Germline CDR1 reads MGHRA; CDR2 reads YSYEKL. J was trimmed by 5 bases and V by 1 base; bases with no gene match: 7. The CDR3 is made up of 15 amino acids. The CDR3 coding sequence is TGCGCCAGCAGCCAAGTACGGACAGGATCATATGGCTACACCTTC. It yields the protein CASSQVRTGSYGYTF.

V gene TRBV7-9 combines with J gene TRBJ1-1, with 8 bases aligning to TRBD1. The CDR3 contains 15 residues. Losses at the gene ends were 4 bases for V and 0 bases for J; bases not matched to a gene: 4. Germline loops: CDR1 SEHNR, CDR2 FQNEAQ (reference sequence). The CDR3 here is CASSSLTGVNTEAFF. The CDR3 nucleotides are TGTGCCAGCAGCTCCCTGACAGGGGTGAACACTGAAGCTTTCTTT.

In the case of this clone: At one end, the junction sequence differs from germline, possibly due to a read error. This rearrangement joins TRBV7-9 to TRBJ2-7, with D hard to call. There are 12 residues in the CDR3. Germline V gene lookup returns CDR1 SEHNR and CDR2 FQNEAQ (reference sequence). The CDR3 DNA sequence: TGTTCCAGCAGCCCATTATCAGGTACCAGGATCTTC. Translating it yields CSSSPLSGTRIF. Looking up the rest from reference TRBV7-9 and TRBJ2-7 gives the full variable domain: DTGVSQNPRHKITKRGQNVTFRCDPISEHNRLYWYRQTLGQGPEFLTYFQNEAQLEKSRLLSDRFSAERPKGSFSTLEIQRTEQGDSAMYLCSSSPLSGTRIFGPGTRLTVT.

This clone is a singleton in its sample. The chain employs TRBV5-6 and TRBJ1-1; D is undetermined. There are 15 residues in the CDR3. The V end was cut by 4 bases, the J end by 0 bases, with 13 bases between. Germline V gene lookup returns CDR1 SGHDT and CDR2 YYEEEE. This chain's CDR3 is CASSREVFLNTEAFF. The CDR3 nucleotides read TGTGCCAGCAGCCGGGAAGTCTTCTTGAACACTGAAGCTTTCTTT.

The chain joins TRBV5-1 to TRBJ2-7; 11 nucleotides line up with TRBD1. Germline assignment: CDR1 SGHRS and CDR2 YFSETQ. Losses at the gene ends were 6 bases for V and 5 bases for J; bases not matched to a gene: 16. The CDR3 runs 17 residues. CDR3 bases: TGCGCCAGCACGGGAATGGTTAGGACAGGGGGCACCCACGAGCAGTACTTC. Protein: CASTGMVRTGGTHEQYF. Together with reference TRBV5-1 and TRBJ2-7, the CDR3 gives the full variable domain: KAGVTQTPRYLIKTRGQQVTLSCSPISGHRSVSWYQQTPGQGLQFLFEYFSETQRNKGNFPGRFSGRQFSNSRSEMNVSTLELGDSALYLCASTGMVRTGGTHEQYFGPGTRLTVT.

This clone has more than one count but fewer than ten. The chain joins TRBV28 to TRBJ2-1; TRBD1 is a possible D gene (6 bases). The CDR3 sequence is 17 residues long. Between the trimmed V and J ends, which lost 1 base and 0 bases, there was a span of 13 bases. Germline V gives CDR1 MDHEN, CDR2 SYDVKM. This CDR3 reads CASSLFRQASSYNEQFF. The CDR3 DNA follows: TGTGCCAGCAGTTTATTCCGACAGGCGAGCTCCTACAATGAGCAGTTCTTC.

As for this clone: Sequence at one end of the junction differs from germline and may be a read error. In DNA, the CDR3 is TGTGCCAGCAGCTTAGCTGGTTCGGCAGGGGGCACAGATACACAGTATTTT. As protein: CASSLAGSAGGTDTQYF. The V gene is TRBV7-9, the J gene TRBJ2-3; 8 bases align to TRBD1. CDR3 length equals 17 residues. Germline V gene data show CDR1 as SEHNR and CDR2 as FQNEAQ (reference sequence).

The chain is built from TRBV28 and TRBJ1-5; D is uncertain. This CDR3 has 15 residues. Germline assignment: CDR1 MDHEN and CDR2 SYDVKM. V shed 6 bases and J shed 4 bases, with 16 bases lying between them. DNA of the CDR3: TGTGCCAGCAGCTCCGGGTCCACCCTGAATCAGCCCCAGCATTTT. This encodes CASSSGSTLNQPQHF.